The present TCR beta chain was sequenced within a study of CD8 T cells in Susac syndrome. Study-level findings and limits: The authors acknowledged that the study's TCR sequencing and HLA analysis involved relatively few individuals.

Regarding this clonotype: Its specificity is unknown.

Random hexamers were used to reverse transcribe an amount of roughly 0.45 to 1 ug RNA. The CDR3 of TCR beta was amplified by immunoSEQ multiplex PCR across 54 Vbeta and 13 Jbeta. One entry per CDR3 protein, called by TCRdb with MiXCR from the immunoSEQ multiplex PCR reads. Of 200,000 to 250,000 distinct CDR3 sequences in the sample, 92% were seen once. The ends lost 4 bases at V and 2 bases at J; junction bases unmatched: 12. CDR3 length equals 17 residues. The germline CDR1 and CDR2 sequences are SGHDN and FVKESK. CD8+ and CD4+ blood T cells underwent TCR beta sequencing. The sequence was collected from a human donor with multiple sclerosis. The V gene is TRBV14, the J gene TRBJ2-3; 7 bases fit TRBD2. Sequences were obtained from CD8+ T cells from PBMCs. DNA of the CDR3: TGTGCCAGCAGCCTAAGCCCGGGACTACAGTTCACAGATACGCAGTATTTT. Amino acid sequence: CASSLSPGLQFTDTQYF.